This TCR beta chain was sequenced in a study of blood T cell repertoires in COVID-19. Using immunoSEQ multiplex PCR, the repertoire was profiled, and TCRdb retains in-frame clones only, with some absent. The sample consists of roughly 500,000 clones, 89% of them appearing once. CDR1 is SQVTM, CDR2 ANQGSEA, per germline. Trimming took 5 bases from V and 5 from J, leaving 10 bases between them. The length of the CDR3 is 12 residues. The sample taken for sequencing was peripheral blood. This clonotype was obtained from a man aged 18 to 30 with COVID-19, enrolled during active disease. This chain joins TRBV29-1 and TRBJ2-1; D is unresolved. This CDR3 reads CSVSRDNNEQFF. CDR3 nucleotide sequence: TGCAGCGTTTCTAGAGATAACAATGAGCAGTTCTTC.